These 4 T cell receptor beta chains were sequenced from one sample in a study of blood T cell repertoires in COVID-19 (dated by TCRdb to 2018 to 2020). Receptors were amplified or captured by the immunoSEQ multiplex PCR assay. Drawn from immuneACCESS, this table holds only the in-frame rearrangements with V and J called that TCRdb kept. Clones are partly lost; checked studies trace under half to an unresolved V gene and leave the rest unexplained. Within this sample are over 200,000 clones, with about 84% of them counted one time only. The ten biggest clones cover roughly 8% of the sample. The specimen was peripheral blood. The receptors derive from a woman of 80 years or more with acute or convalescent COVID-19.

This chain links TRBV14 with TRBJ2-1, with 8 bases that match TRBD2. V gave up 2 bases and J gave up 5 bases; unmatched junction bases: 8. The CDR3 is 16 amino acids. Germline loops: CDR1 SGHDN, CDR2 FVKESK. The CDR3 sequence: CASSQLAGGRNNEQFF. CDR3 in DNA: TGTGCCAGCAGCCAATTGGCTGGCGGGAGGAACAATGAGCAGTTCTTC.

The V call is TRBV19, the J call TRBJ1-2, with no clear D. The CDR3 length is 14 residues. Germline V gene data show CDR1 as LNHDA and CDR2 as SQIVND (reference sequence). Trimming shortened V by 2 bases and J by 4 bases, and 11 bases separated the two germline ends. Here the CDR3 reads CASSILDMRYGYTF. The CDR3 region has the DNA TGTGCCAGTAGTATATTAGACATGCGCTATGGCTACACCTTC.

The chain recombines TRBV7-2 with TRBJ2-5, with TRBD2 identical over 8 bases. Germline V CDR1 and CDR2: SGHTA, FQGNSA. The CDR3 is made up of 16 amino acids. The V gene end was trimmed by 6 bases and the J gene end by 0 bases; junction bases not matched to a gene: 9. The CDR3 here is CASRPAGGRYQETQYF. The DNA of the CDR3 is TGTGCCAGCAGACCGGCGGGGGGACGGTACCAAGAGACCCAGTACTTC.

The CDR3 loop is CASSQLGGNTEAFF. The CDR3 bases are TGTGCCAGCAGCCAATTAGGAGGGAACACTGAAGCTTTCTTT. This rearrangement joins TRBV16 to TRBJ1-1, with unresolved D. Per germline, CDR1 KGHSY and CDR2 FQNENV. There are 14 residues in the CDR3. Deletions cut 1 base from V and 1 base from J, with 7 bases between.